A single sample gave rise to the 3 T cell receptor beta chains below, sequenced in a study of T-cell memory formation after mild COVID-19. TCRdb re-called the 5' RACE reads with MiXCR, one entry per CDR3 protein. The table has around 370,000 distinct CDR3 sequences, roughly 21% seen once. The source material was PBMCs or a T cell subset sorted from them (not recorded which). The source of these receptors is an adult woman who had mild COVID-19 (a few samples of this study predate the infection). Cell type and time point are not known.

This chain uses TRBV6-5 with TRBJ2-1, with 9 nucleotides matching TRBD1. Germline V gene data show CDR1 as MNHEY and CDR2 as SVGAGI. V lost 2 bases, J lost 9 bases, and 11 bases stayed unmatched. The CDR3 totals 16 residues. The CDR3 sequence: CASSYLRDRVYGEQFF. DNA for the CDR3: TGTGCCAGCAGTTACCTTCGGGACAGGGTCTATGGTGAGCAGTTCTTC.

The chain has TRBV4-1 and TRBJ2-7; 11 bases match TRBD1. Germline V gives CDR1 MGHRA, CDR2 YSYEKL. J lost 2 bases, V lost 2 bases, and 5 bases had no gene match. The CDR3 length is 16 residues. CDR3 amino acids: CASSQNPGQGAYEQYF. The CDR3 DNA reads TGCGCCAGCAGCCAAAACCCGGGACAGGGGGCCTACGAGCAGTACTTC.

This chain connects TRBV12-3 or TRBV12-4 to TRBJ2-5; 10 nucleotides match TRBD1. The CDR3 sequence is 15 residues long. V lost 6 bases to trimming and J lost 5 bases; unmatched junction nucleotides: 9. As DNA, the CDR3 is TGTGCCAGCAGCCCCGGACAGGGGGTCTACGAGACCCAGTACTTC. It is translated as CASSPGQGVYETQYF.